This passage covers 5 T cell receptor beta chains from one sample sequenced in a study of metastatic and nonmetastatic thyroid tumors. TCRdb re-clonotyped the PCR reads through MiXCR. The sample shows over 15,000 clones, 34% of them seen only once. Treatment of any kind had been given to no patient before thyroid surgery. The source material was tumor tissue. These receptors were collected from a female donor with papillary thyroid cancer or a benign thyroid nodule (not recorded which). Some clones in this sample may be carry-over from other donors' samples.

There are a few counts of this clone. V and J are TRBV27 and TRBJ2-5, with 8 bases that match TRBD2. The germline CDR1 and CDR2 sequences are MNHEY and SMNVEV (reference sequence). The CDR3 extends over 15 amino acids. J lost 5 bases, V lost 6 bases, and 11 bases had no gene match. This chain's CDR3 is CASSPPSGSTETQYF. The CDR3 DNA sequence: TGTGCCAGCAGCCCCCCAAGCGGGAGCACGGAGACCCAGTACTTC.

This clone has at least ten counts. J is TRBJ1-1 and V is TRBV11-2; possibly TRBD1 for D (6 bases). Germline V gives CDR1 SGHAT, CDR2 FQNNGV. The CDR3 is 13 residues long. V shed 1 base and J shed 7 bases, with 10 bases lying between them. CDR3 sequence reads: CASSLGQANEAFF. The CDR3 DNA reads as TGTGCCAGCAGCTTAGGACAGGCTAATGAAGCTTTCTTT.

The chain has TRBV2 and TRBJ2-7, with TRBD1 matching over 10 bases. The CDR3 length is 13 residues. V lost 6 bases and J lost 7; bases outside the gene matches: 6. CDR1 and CDR2 (germline): SNHLY, FYNNEI. For the CDR3, the DNA is TGTGCCAGCAGGCGACAGGGGGCAAGTGAGCAGTACTTC. It yields the protein CASRRQGASEQYF.

This clone was seen a handful of times. A much larger clone differs from this one at a single base, so this may be a read error. In the same sample, other DNA sequences code for this CDR3. The chain has TRBV5-1 and TRBJ2-5; D may be TRBD2 (6 bases). The CDR3 is 14 residues long. CDR1 and CDR2 (germline): SGHRS, YFSETQ. V gave up 2 bases and J gave up 2 bases, with 10 bases separating them. DNA for the CDR3: TGCGCCAGCAGCTTTGCAGGAGGGCAAGAGACCCAGTACTTC. This gives the protein CASSFAGGQETQYF.

This chain links TRBV19 with TRBJ2-2; the D is unclear. Trimming pared 9 bases from V and 8 bases from J, leaving 7 bases between. This CDR3 has 10 residues. Germline loops: CDR1 LNHDA, CDR2 SQIVND (reference sequence). CDR3 protein: CASGVGELFF. In DNA, the CDR3 is TGTGCCAGCGGAGTTGGGGAGCTGTTTTTT.